The T cell receptor beta chain described here comes from a study of blood T cell repertoires in COVID-19. The overall study: PBMCs, B-cell-depleted T cells, or T cells were the source of the cDNA or gDNA that made up the material.

Sequencing was performed with immunoSEQ multiplex PCR; in TCRdb, only in-frame clones are kept and a portion is missing. Here the sample spans about 370,000 clones, about 90% being singletons. The germline V gene encodes CDR1 SGHRS and CDR2 YFSETQ. The CDR3 consists of 18 residues. V was clipped by 0 bases and J by 1 base; unmatched bases: 3. The sequence came from a woman aged 30 to 39 with COVID-19, enrolled during active disease. J is TRBJ2-3 and V is TRBV5-1; 15 bases align to TRBD2. Sequencing was performed on peripheral blood. The CDR3 is CASSLERTSGGGTDTQYF. The CDR3 nucleotides are TGCGCCAGCAGCTTGGAGCGGACTAGCGGGGGGGGCACAGATACGCAGTATTTT.